This TCR beta chain was recorded in a study of shared clonotypes between healthy human individuals. Using immunoSEQ multiplex PCR, the repertoire was profiled, and TCRdb retains in-frame clones only, with some absent. Among roughly 2 million clones listed, around 95% were seen once. The CDR3 runs to 15 residues. V lost 1 base and J 1 base, leaving 7 bases between the germline ends. Germline values: CDR1 MNHNY, CDR2 SVGAGI (reference sequence). Input material: naive CD4+ T cells sorted from blood. Subset defined: CD45RA+ positively selected. The rearrangement links TRBV6-6 to TRBJ2-2; D gene ambiguous. This clonotype originated in a man younger than 35 in good health. The CDR3 coding sequence is TGTGCCAGCAGTTACTTTTGGGAGAACACCGGGGAGCTGTTTTTT. Amino acids: CASSYFWENTGELFF.